This section outlines one T cell receptor (beta chain) sequence together with its context. As to time point: week 3, after first cycle of checkpoint inhibitor. One draw preceded checkpoint blockade; another followed its first cycle at week 3. No patient had earlier systemic cancer treatment, concurrent immunosuppressants, or another active cancer. The CDR3 is made up of 14 amino acids. Germline V gene lookup returns CDR1 GTSNPN and CDR2 SVGIG (reference sequence). Trimming removed 0 bases from V and 5 bases from J, with 10 bases in between. This sample is part of a study of blood T cell dynamics during melanoma immunotherapy. Study in general: Patients with metastatic melanoma got pembrolizumab or nivolumab-ipilimumab as first-line care.

Sequenced by immunoSEQ multiplex PCR; TCRdb stores in-frame clones only, minus some. The sample carries 10,000 to 12,000 clones, 80% to 90% recorded once. The chain joins TRBV30 to TRBJ2-2, with a possible D match to TRBD1 (6 bases). The TCR was taken from a human donor with melanoma. This specimen consisted of blood, obtained from a patient treated with checkpoint blockade. CDR3: CAWSVQGRTGELFF. CDR3 coding DNA: TGTGCCTGGAGTGTACAGGGCAGGACCGGGGAGCTGTTTTTT.